The 29 T cell receptor beta chains in this list originate from one sample, sequenced in a study of T cells in pancreatic ductal adenocarcinoma. TCRdb's table, derived via immunoSEQ multiplex PCR, lists solely in-frame clones and lacks some. The repertoire includes 12,000 or so clones, roughly 85% of them detected once, and 18% sits in the top ten. The selected patients with pancreatic ductal adenocarcinoma had surgery but no neoadjuvant therapy. What was sequenced was PBMCs. The receptor source for this set is a human donor with pancreatic ductal adenocarcinoma.

The CDR3 reads CASRASRTVASYTF. CDR3 sequence (DNA): TGTGCCAGCAGGGCATCAAGGACTGTAGCTAGCTACACCTTC. V gene TRBV6-6 combines with J gene TRBJ1-2; D ambiguous. The CDR3 totals 14 residues. The V end was cut by 6 bases, the J end by 9 bases, with 20 bases between. CDR1 is MNHNY and CDR2 is SVGAGI in the germline V gene (reference sequence).

The CDR3, as DNA: TGTGCCAGCAGTTACGTAGCGGCTAGCACAGATACGCAGTATTTT. Translation: CASSYVAASTDTQYF. This chain connects TRBV6-6 to TRBJ2-3; the D gene is possibly TRBD2 (6 bases). Germline CDR1 MNHNY, CDR2 SVGAGI (reference sequence). V shed 2 bases and J shed 0 bases, with 9 bases lying between them. This CDR3 comprises 15 residues.

This chain links TRBV7-9 with TRBJ2-7, with D uncertain. The CDR3 covers 14 residues. Trimming took off 4 bases at V and 2 bases at J, with 12 bases between the two ends. Germline V CDR1 and CDR2: SEHNR, FQNEAQ (reference sequence). In DNA, the CDR3 is TGTGCCAGCAGCTCGAGTTGGCTCCCCTACGAGCAGTACTTC. This gives the protein CASSSSWLPYEQYF.

The rearrangement uses TRBV10-2 and TRBJ2-1; no clear D gene. V was trimmed by 3 bases and J by 2 bases, leaving 11 bases between them. Germline V gene lookup returns CDR1 WSHSY and CDR2 SAAADI. The CDR3 length is 15 residues. The DNA of the CDR3 is TGCGCCAGCAGTGATGACCAGGACGCCTACAATGAGCAGTTCTTC. It is translated as CASSDDQDAYNEQFF.

This chain connects TRBV14 to TRBJ2-5; D gene ambiguous. From germline, CDR1 is SGHDN and CDR2 FVKESK. This CDR3 has 14 residues. V was shortened by 4 bases and J by 5 bases, with 14 bases between the two germline ends. CDR3 sequence reads: CASSPQMVSETQYF. The CDR3 bases are TGTGCCAGCAGCCCCCAGATGGTGTCGGAGACCCAGTACTTC. The full variable domain, its missing parts supplied by reference TRBV14 and TRBJ2-5, is EAGVTQFPSHSVIEKGQTVTLRCDPISGHDNLYWYRRVMGKEIKFLLHFVKESKQDESGMPNNRFLAERTGGTYSTLKVQPAELEDSGVYFCASSPQMVSETQYFGPGTRLLVL.

The chain uses TRBV25-1 and TRBJ1-6; D might be TRBD1 (6 bases). CDR3 length: 16 amino acids. V lost 2 bases and J 8 bases, leaving 16 bases between the germline ends. Germline CDR1 MGHDK, CDR2 SYGVNS. This CDR3 is CASSEHRAGRDSPLHF. CDR3 sequence (DNA): TGTGCCAGCAGTGAACACAGGGCCGGGCGGGATTCACCCCTCCACTTT.

The chain combines TRBV28 with TRBJ2-1; 7 nucleotides line up with TRBD2. The CDR3 is 18 residues long. Germline V gene sequence: CDR1 MDHEN, CDR2 SYDVKM. The J segment lost 0 bases and the V segment lost 3 bases, leaving 11 bases of the junction unmatched. Here the CDR3 reads CASSLGGGSLSSYNEQFF. Written as DNA, the CDR3 is TGTGCCAGCAGTTTGGGTGGCGGGAGCCTTAGCTCCTACAATGAGCAGTTCTTC.

This chain joins TRBV19 and TRBJ2-1; D is ambiguous. This CDR3 is built from 15 residues. In germline, CDR1 is LNHDA, CDR2 SQIVND (reference sequence). V lost 3 bases, J lost 7 bases, and 16 bases lay in between. The CDR3: CASSMTPLEQNEQFF. The CDR3 DNA reads TGTGCCAGTAGTATGACCCCTCTAGAACAGAATGAGCAGTTCTTC.

V usage is TRBV7-2 and J usage is TRBJ1-5, with 7 positions matching TRBD1. CDR1 is SGHTA, CDR2 FQGNSA, per germline. The trim removed 6 bases at V and 13 bases at J, leaving 9 bases unmatched. The length of the CDR3 is 12 residues. In DNA, the CDR3 is TGTGCCAGCAGTTTTCGGACAGGCCGGCAGCATTTT. It translates to CASSFRTGRQHF.

This clone was picked up one time. This chain joins TRBV11-3 and TRBJ2-1, with D perhaps TRBD1 or TRBD2 (5 bases each). The V end was cut by 4 bases, the J end by 10 bases, with 17 bases between. The CDR3 covers 14 residues. Per the germline V gene, CDR1 is SGHNT and CDR2 is YENEEA. The CDR3 DNA is TGTGCCAGCAGCTCCCTTGGGACCGCGGGCGAGCAGTTCTTC. This gives the protein CASSSLGTAGEQFF.

As DNA, the CDR3 is TGTGCCAGCAGCGTAGGAGAGGGACGTGGGAACATTCAGTACTTC. Translating it yields CASSVGEGRGNIQYF. This chain uses TRBV9 with TRBJ2-4, with D perhaps given as TRBD1 or TRBD2 (5 bases each). CDR1 is SGDLS and CDR2 is YYNGEE in the germline V gene. CDR3 size: 15 residues. V was shortened by 0 bases and J by 7 bases, with 14 bases between the two germline ends.

This chain uses TRBV2 with TRBJ1-5; D unresolved. Per germline, CDR1 SNHLY and CDR2 FYNNEI. Trimming took 6 bases from V and 0 from J, leaving 9 bases between them. This CDR3 region has 14 residues. The CDR3 nucleotides read TGTGCCAGCAGAAACCGGGGTAGCAATCAGCCCCAGCATTTT. Translating it yields CASRNRGSNQPQHF.

The sample holds one count of this clone. V is TRBV28 and J is TRBJ1-5; D is uncertain. There are 14 residues in the CDR3. CDR1 is MDHEN and CDR2 is SYDVKM in the germline V gene. Trimming took off 6 bases at V and 0 bases at J, with 9 bases between the two ends. In DNA form, the CDR3 reads TGTGCCAGCAGCCAGTGGGGTAGCAATCAGCCCCAGCATTTT. Translating it yields CASSQWGSNQPQHF.

The rearrangement links TRBV10-3 to TRBJ1-2; perhaps TRBD1 as D (6 bases). V was pared by 6 bases and J by 1 base, with 21 bases between. The CDR3 is 17 amino acids. CDR1 and CDR2 (germline): ENHRY, SYGVKD. The CDR3 loop reads CAIRSDPGQPNNYGYTF. The CDR3 DNA sequence: TGTGCCATCAGGAGCGACCCAGGACAGCCGAATAACTATGGCTACACCTTC.

The chain employs TRBV7-2 and TRBJ1-1; D call uncertain. V lost 3 bases, J lost 0 bases, and 5 bases lay in between. Germline CDR1 SGHTA, CDR2 FQGNSA. This CDR3 is 13 amino acids long. The CDR3 spells CASSLEMNTEAFF. For the CDR3, the DNA is TGTGCCAGCAGCTTGGAAATGAACACTGAAGCTTTCTTT. The full variable domain, with the rest looked up from reference TRBV7-2 and TRBJ1-1, is GAGVSQSPSNKVTEKGKDVELRCDPISGHTALYWYRQSLGQGLEFLIYFQGNSAPDKSGLPSDRFSAERTGGSVSTLTIQRTQQEDSAVYLCASSLEMNTEAFFGQGTRLTVV.

The rearrangement uses TRBV19 and TRBJ2-3; D may correspond to TRBD1 or TRBD2 (5 bases each). V shed 10 bases and J shed 1 base, with 12 bases lying between them. Per the germline V gene, CDR1 is LNHDA and CDR2 is SQIVND (reference sequence). This CDR3 has 13 residues. CDR3 sequence reads: CAISGTGTDTQYF. The CDR3 bases are TGTGCCATATCAGGGACCGGCACAGATACGCAGTATTTT.

V gene TRBV7-2 combines with J gene TRBJ2-2; TRBD2 matches 10 bases. The length of the CDR3 is 16 residues. CDR1 is SGHTA and CDR2 is FQGNSA in the germline V gene. J gave up 7 bases and V 2 bases, and 7 bases lay outside the gene matches. DNA of the CDR3: TGTGCCAGCAGCTTATTTAGCGGGGGGTCCGGCGGGGAGCTGTTTTTT. This codes for CASSLFSGGSGGELFF.

The genes are TRBV29-1 and TRBJ2-1; D ambiguous. Germline V gene lookup returns CDR1 SQVTM and CDR2 ANQGSEA. V was clipped by 4 bases and J by 4 bases, with 8 bases between them. There are 12 residues in the CDR3. In DNA form, the CDR3 reads TGCAGCGTTGGTAGGGTATACAATGAGCAGTTCTTC. Protein sequence: CSVGRVYNEQFF.

The chain employs TRBV10-1 and TRBJ1-1, with TRBD1 matching over 8 bases. This CDR3 has 17 amino acids. The V gene end was trimmed by 2 bases and the J gene end by 1 base; junction bases not matched to a gene: 9. Per the germline V gene, CDR1 is WNHNN and CDR2 is SYGVQD (reference sequence). CDR3 bases: TGCGCCAGCAGTGAGGCTCGGACAGGGACTGGGAACACTGAAGCTTTCTTT. Amino acid sequence: CASSEARTGTGNTEAFF.

The chain couples TRBV19 to TRBJ1-2; TRBD1 matches at 11 bases. Looked up from germline, CDR1 is LNHDA and CDR2 is SQIVND (reference sequence). The CDR3 sequence is 13 residues long. After removal of 6 bases from V and 8 bases from J, the junction contained 5 bases not matched to a gene. The chain's CDR3 is CASRMGQGGGYTF. DNA of the CDR3: TGTGCCAGTAGGATGGGACAGGGGGGAGGCTACACCTTC.

The rearrangement joins TRBV6-5 to TRBJ2-1, with 9 bases identical to TRBD2. The germline V gene encodes CDR1 MNHEY and CDR2 SVGAGI. The V gene end was trimmed by 5 bases and the J gene end by 5 bases; junction bases not matched to a gene: 7. This CDR3 has 15 amino acids. This chain's CDR3 is CASSVYEREDNEQFF. For the CDR3, the DNA is TGTGCCAGCAGTGTCTATGAGCGGGAGGACAATGAGCAGTTCTTC.

The rearrangement joins TRBV6-1 to TRBJ2-6, with 8 bases matching TRBD1. This CDR3 has 15 residues. Germline V CDR1 and CDR2: MNHNS, SASEGT. Trimming at V came to 7 bases and at J to 1 base, leaving 3 bases not matched to a gene. CDR3 DNA sequence: TGTGCCAGCACCAGGACAGGGTCTGGGGCCAACGTCCTGACTTTC. Protein sequence: CASTRTGSGANVLTF.

The CDR3 loop is CSARGGDEQFF. In nucleotides, the CDR3 is TGCAGTGCTAGAGGGGGGGATGAGCAGTTCTTC. The gene calls are TRBV20-1 and TRBJ2-1; D is perhaps TRBD2 (6 bases). Per the germline V gene, CDR1 is DFQATT and CDR2 is SNEGSKA (reference sequence). Trimming took off 1 base at V and 8 bases at J, with 6 bases between the two ends. The CDR3 runs 11 residues.

This sequence joins TRBV2 and TRBJ2-3, with D possibly matching TRBD1 (5 bases). Germline CDR1 is SNHLY and CDR2 is FYNNEI. The length of the CDR3 is 15 residues. V shed 6 bases and J shed 0 bases, with 13 bases lying between them. CDR3 loop: CASRTQGTSTDTQYF. The CDR3 DNA sequence: TGTGCCAGCAGGACCCAGGGCACTAGCACAGATACGCAGTATTTT.

The chain combines TRBV28 with TRBJ2-5; 7 bases are a match to TRBD1. Per germline, CDR1 MDHEN and CDR2 SYDVKM. Trimming at V came to 8 bases and at J to 7 bases, leaving 7 bases not matched to a gene. CDR3 length: 12 amino acids. The CDR3 DNA follows: TGTGCCAGCTCCACAGGGGTGCGGACCCAGTACTTC. This gives the protein CASSTGVRTQYF.

The chain carries TRBV19 and TRBJ2-1; no reliable D call. The CDR3 runs 12 residues. V was clipped by 5 bases and J by 9 bases, with 11 bases between them. Germline V gene data show CDR1 as LNHDA and CDR2 as SQIVND (reference sequence). The CDR3 loop reads CASSQKGPEQFF. CDR3 nucleotide sequence: TGTGCCAGTAGTCAGAAGGGCCCTGAGCAGTTCTTC.

The rearrangement joins TRBV7-2 to TRBJ1-6; D remains unclear. The CDR3 extends over 12 amino acids. V lost 3 bases and J lost 9, with 6 bases in between. Germline V gives CDR1 SGHTA, CDR2 FQGNSA. The CDR3 spells CASSLMSSPLHF. In DNA, the CDR3 is TGTGCCAGCAGCTTGATGAGTTCACCCCTCCACTTT.

The CDR3 region has the DNA TGCAGTGGGTCCTCTAACTATGGCTACACCTTC. Protein product: CSGSSNYGYTF. This sequence joins TRBV20-1 and TRBJ1-2; no definite D call. Trimming stripped 7 bases from V and 0 bases from J, with 6 bases between. This CDR3 has 11 amino acids. Germline V gene data show CDR1 as DFQATT and CDR2 as SNEGSKA (reference sequence).

The chain employs TRBV6-1 and TRBJ1-1; 9 bases fit TRBD1. The CDR3 spans 14 residues. Trimming took 7 bases from V and 5 from J; bases not matched to a gene: 8. Germline V gene sequence: CDR1 MNHNS, CDR2 SASEGT. The CDR3 nucleotides read TGTGCCAGCAACCCCGGGACAGGGAGAACTGAAGCTTTCTTT. It codes for CASNPGTGRTEAFF.